This T cell receptor beta chain was retrieved from a study of blood T cell repertoires in COVID-19. Study-wide background: Whether acute or convalescent, the COVID-19 samples came from the United States, Italy and Spain. The cDNA or gDNA used as material had been derived from T cells, B-cell-depleted T cells, or PBMCs.

Per the authors' pipeline: Researchers report that nucleated cell counts were estimated from reference gene primer amplification. Repertoires were generated with immunoSEQ multiplex PCR, while TCRdb's copy carries only in-frame clones and drops some. V and J calls and clone size are copied from that table; D and trimming were computed from the DNA. Of about 440,000 clones listed, around 89% are singletons. Seattle's enrolled individuals joined amid active infection and were then monitored longitudinally. The CDR3 runs to 14 residues. CDR1 and CDR2 from the germline V gene are SGDLS and YYNGEE. The V gene end was trimmed by 2 bases and the J gene end by 3 bases; junction bases not matched to a gene: 1.

The sequence was collected from a woman between 45 and 60 years old with COVID-19, enrolled during active disease. The chain couples TRBV9 to TRBJ2-3; TRBD2 agrees at 9 bases. The source material was peripheral blood. The CDR3 loop is CASSVSGRTDTQYF. The CDR3 nucleotides are TGTGCCAGCAGCGTTAGCGGGAGAACAGATACGCAGTATTTT.